This T cell receptor (beta chain) originates from a study of CD8 T cells in ankylosing spondylitis. Study findings and constraints: The disease-linked clones had a CD8+ phenotype and low blood frequencies. Earlier work had already found some motif variants in reactive arthritis synovial fluid and blood. Ankylosing spondylitis blood appeared to be characterized by a TCR beta motif of 8 or 9 highly homologous variants.

V gave up 1 base and J gave up 2 bases, with 6 bases separating them. Germline lookup yields CDR1 SGHRS and CDR2 YFSETQ. The CDR3 loop spans 13 amino acids. This clonotype was detected ten times or more. Its antigen is as yet unknown. Preparation of TCR beta libraries was done by quantitative 5'-RACE with molecular barcodes. Each CDR3 protein gets one entry after TCRdb re-called the 5' RACE reads with MiXCR. The data show about 500,000 distinct CDR3 sequences, roughly 5.2% seen once. The genes are TRBV5-1 and TRBJ1-2; no clear D gene. The sample consisted of blood, either unsorted or a sorted T cell fraction (not recorded which). The clonotype originates from a male donor with ankylosing spondylitis. In DNA form, the CDR3 reads TGCGCCAGCAGCTTGCAGTCGAACTATGGCTACACCTTC. Protein: CASSLQSNYGYTF.